This T cell receptor (beta chain) was obtained from a study of T cell changes during pregnancy in multiple sclerosis. CDR3 length equals 16 residues. The germline V gene has CDR1 SGHAT and CDR2 FQNNGV. The junction had 5 bases not matched to a gene; V was cut back by 0 bases and J by 4 bases. Here immunoSEQ multiplex PCR was the method, and the copy in TCRdb shows in-frame clones only, minus some. The sample lists tens of thousands of clones, around 96% occurring once. V usage is TRBV11-2 and J usage is TRBJ2-3, with 9 bases matching TRBD1. The sequence was obtained from a female donor with multiple sclerosis, enrolled in a pregnancy study. The material was peripheral blood, obtained in the second trimester of pregnancy. The CDR3 DNA sequence: TGTGCCAGCAGCTTAGATTCGGACAGGGGTGCAGATACGCAGTATTTT. This codes for CASSLDSDRGADTQYF.